The clone carrying this TCR beta chain came up a few times. Expressed TCRB transcripts were sequenced because the isolated RNA had all been reverse transcribed beforehand. Profiled with immunoSEQ multiplex PCR; TCRdb holds only in-frame clones, not every one. Here the sample spans approximately 150,000 clones, approximately 10% being singletons. The data stem from a study of beta chain features in type 1 diabetes. The V gene lost 3 bases and the J gene lost 6 bases, with 18 bases spanning the gap. CDR3 length equals 15 residues. Per germline, CDR1 LNHDA and CDR2 SQIVND (reference sequence). J is TRBJ2-7 and V is TRBV19; D is perhaps TRBD2 (5 bases). The sample comprised central memory CD4+ T cells from blood. The sequence was obtained from a woman between 40 and 55 years old in good health. CDR3 protein: CASSILWAPRAEQYF. The CDR3 DNA sequence: TGTGCCAGTAGTATTCTCTGGGCCCCGAGGGCCGAGCAGTACTTC.